This T cell receptor beta chain was recorded in a study of shared clonotypes between healthy human individuals. Free of recent acute infections or vaccinations, the donors were healthy HIV-negative adults. Only Caucasian adults living in Nashville, Tennessee made up the donor group. Replicate sorted-subset PCRs were loaded with roughly 200 ng DNA, about 31,000 T cell genomes. Sequenced by immunoSEQ multiplex PCR; TCRdb stores in-frame clones only, minus some. The sample holds about 600,000 clones, 95% to 98% seen once. Germline assignment: CDR1 SGHKS and CDR2 YYEKEE (reference sequence). The germline V and J ends were trimmed by 0 bases and 2 bases, with 9 bases remaining between them. The CDR3 totals 15 residues.

This chain uses TRBV5-5 with TRBJ1-5; D remains unclear. The sample was naive CD4+ T cells sorted from blood. Subset described: CD45RA+ positively selected. This clonotype originated in a woman in her thirties in good health. CDR3 nucleotides: TGTGCCAGCAGCTTGGTAGGACTTGGCAATCAGCCCCAGCATTTT. It translates to CASSLVGLGNQPQHF.